This T cell receptor (beta chain) was sequenced in a study of T cells in localized non-small cell lung cancer (TCRdb year 2020). Background for the entire study: Comparing tumors with uninvolved tumor-adjacent lungs, the study looked at the T cell repertoires of approximately 250 patients with early-stage NSCLC. The cohort was made up of 200 to 250 treatment-naive NSCLC patients whose localized lung tumors had been resected. The mean age of the NSCLC patients was about 62 years, with roughly 120 men and approximately 100 women. What the work shows at the level of the full study, not this receptor alone: Because multi-region tumor sequencing was not performed, intratumor heterogeneity could not be ruled out. The highest T cell clonality was observed in uninvolved tumor-adjacent lung, where clonality exceeded that of tumor, suggesting that antigenic responses were more focused in uninvolved tumor-adjacent lung. Longer overall survival was associated with higher T cell density in blood, whereas shorter survival was associated with higher clonality in adjacent lung. Because the study design was exploratory, TCR variables were selected using unadjusted p-values without false-discovery rate correction. A median of around 62 of the top 100 tumor clones turned up in the paired uninvolved adjacent lung, and approximately 30 of those clones also ranked among the top 100 of that same adjacent lung.

The immunoSEQ Assay was used to sequence TCR beta CDR3 regions from DNA. As for the original processing: To compute T cell density, TCR beta template counts were normalized to usable DNA, which was estimated by amplifying housekeeping genes. The preseqR package was used to estimate richness by extrapolating to 400,000 templates for PBMC samples and to 120,000 templates for tissue samples. Clonality was defined by subtracting Pielou's evenness from one. Tissue-enriched TCRs were identified by differential abundance testing using productive amino-acid clonotypes, minimum total count 5 and alpha 0.1. The Jaccard Index and the Morisita Overlap Index were used to measure how much the repertoires overlapped between compartments. GLIPH grouped TCR beta CDR3s together with public tetramer-defined viral CDR3s, and a viral motif had to include at least three viral sequences and also show V-gene enrichment. TCRdb limited this immuneACCESS table to in-frame rearrangements with V and J called. A share of clones is missing; checked studies link under half to unresolved V genes, and the rest is unexplained. The V and J calls and the clone size are those of that table, but D and trimming were determined from the DNA. This sample gives 7,500 to 10,000 clones in total; 80% to 95% of them show up just once. The ten largest clones take up 15% to 20% of the sample.

At diagnosis, tumor, uninvolved tumor-adjacent lung and peripheral blood were collected and then preserved as a mix of FFPE and fresh-frozen material. Blood samples were analyzed as peripheral blood mononuclear cells for TCR repertoire profiling. The trim is 7 bases for V and 3 bases for J, with a gap of 10 bases between the germline ends. The CDR3 starts with the cysteine, ends with the phenylalanine, and has 13 residues. The kept DNA is CDR3 alone, 39 bases in frame from the first base. CDR1 and CDR2 are read off the germline V gene as SGHTA and FQGTGA. As concerns this clone: The antigen this receptor binds is unknown. No quality values exist for individual bases; no much larger clone is one base distant.

The rearrangement joined TRBV7-3 to TRBJ2-1, with the D gene too uncertain to name. This receptor was taken from a male donor at least 60 years old with stage III squamous cell lung carcinoma. The sample here was peripheral blood, taken before any cancer treatment. This receptor carries the CDR3 CASTSGDYNEQFF. The DNA is TGTGCCAGCACCTCTGGGGACTACAATGAGCAGTTCTTC.